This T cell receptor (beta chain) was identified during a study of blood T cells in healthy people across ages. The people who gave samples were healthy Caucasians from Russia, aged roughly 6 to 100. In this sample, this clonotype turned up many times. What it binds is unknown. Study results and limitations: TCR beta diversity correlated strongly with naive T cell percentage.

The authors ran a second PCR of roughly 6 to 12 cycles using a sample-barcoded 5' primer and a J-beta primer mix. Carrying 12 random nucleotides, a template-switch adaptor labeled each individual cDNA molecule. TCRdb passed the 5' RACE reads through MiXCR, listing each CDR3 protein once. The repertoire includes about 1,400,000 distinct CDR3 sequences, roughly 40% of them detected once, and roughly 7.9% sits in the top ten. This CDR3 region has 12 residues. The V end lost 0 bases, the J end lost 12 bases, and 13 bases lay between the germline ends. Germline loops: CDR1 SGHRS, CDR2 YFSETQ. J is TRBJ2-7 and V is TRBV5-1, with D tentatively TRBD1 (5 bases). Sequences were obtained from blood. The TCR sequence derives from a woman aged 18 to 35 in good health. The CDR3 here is CASSLVTGETYF. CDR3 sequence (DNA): TGCGCCAGCAGCTTGGTTACAGGAGAGACGTACTTC.